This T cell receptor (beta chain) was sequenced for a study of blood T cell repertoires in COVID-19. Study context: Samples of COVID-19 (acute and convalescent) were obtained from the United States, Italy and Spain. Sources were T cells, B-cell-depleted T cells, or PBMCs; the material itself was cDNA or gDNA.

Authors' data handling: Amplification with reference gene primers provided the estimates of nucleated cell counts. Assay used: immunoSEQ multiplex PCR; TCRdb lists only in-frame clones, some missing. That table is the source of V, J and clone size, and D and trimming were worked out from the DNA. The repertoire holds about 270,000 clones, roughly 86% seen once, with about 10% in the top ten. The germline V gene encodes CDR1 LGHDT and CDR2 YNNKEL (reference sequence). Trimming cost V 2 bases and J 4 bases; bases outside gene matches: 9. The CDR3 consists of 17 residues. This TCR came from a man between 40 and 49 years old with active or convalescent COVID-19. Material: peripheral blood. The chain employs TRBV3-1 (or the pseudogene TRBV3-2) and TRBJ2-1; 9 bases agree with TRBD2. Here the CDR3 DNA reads TGTGCCAGCAGCCAACGGCGCGGGGGGGCCGGGTACAATGAGCAGTTCTTC. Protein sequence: CASSQRRGGAGYNEQFF.